This T cell receptor (beta chain) originates from a study of cytomegalovirus exposure and HLA in healthy donors. Whole-study findings and limits: The analysis excluded some indistinguishable V segments, including TRBV6-2 and TRBV6-3.

CDR3 size: 14 residues. Germline V lookup: CDR1 SGHTA, CDR2 FQGNSA. The V gene lost 6 bases and the J gene lost 4 bases, with 13 bases spanning the gap. 60 Vbeta and 13 Jbeta primers were used in PCR. Study processing details: About 11 million of the roughly 80 million unique TCR beta chains counted in a later analysis were shared. Clones were read by immunoSEQ multiplex PCR, and TCRdb kept only the in-frame ones, dropping some. That table supplies the V and J calls and clone size; D and trimming were determined from the DNA. Among about 150,000 clones listed, around a tenth were seen once. The table lists this clone with a few counts. Its cognate antigen is unknown.

Specimen: PBMCs. The chain employs TRBV7-2 and TRBJ1-5, with D perhaps matching TRBD1 (5 bases). The receptor was derived from a male donor in good health and CMV-seronegative. The CDR3 DNA is TGTGCCAGCAGTTGGGAGGGGTATAATCAGCCCCAGCATTTT. It specifies CASSWEGYNQPQHF.